The 22 T cell receptor beta chains given below trace back to one sample, sequenced in a study of beta chain features in type 1 diabetes. Expressed TCRB transcripts were sequenced because the entire RNA isolate underwent reverse transcription. Some clones are missing from TCRdb's copy, which holds only in-frame ones; the method was immunoSEQ multiplex PCR. The repertoire consists of 10,000 to 15,000 clones, with under 50% occurring once and the leading ten covering around 1%. Input material: stem cell memory CD4+ T cells from blood. The receptors stem from a man aged 18 to 29 in good health.

The CDR3 bases are TGTGCCAGCAGCTTGATCGTCCAGGGCGACACTGAAGCTTTCTTT. As protein: CASSLIVQGDTEAFF. The V call is TRBV5-6, the J call TRBJ1-1; perhaps TRBD1 as D (5 bases). The CDR3 contains 15 residues. The V gene lost 1 base and the J gene lost 3 bases, with 13 bases spanning the gap. Germline V CDR1 and CDR2: SGHDT, YYEEEE. The full variable domain, completed using reference TRBV5-6 and TRBJ1-1, is DAGVTQSPTHLIKTRGQQVTLRCSPKSGHDTVSWYQQALGQGPQFIFQYYEEEERQRGNFPDRFSGHQFPNYSSELNVNALLLGDSALYLCASSLIVQGDTEAFFGQGTRLTVV.

This clone was counted only a few times. The chain uses TRBV18 and TRBJ2-3; D perhaps matches TRBD2 (7 bases). Germline CDR1 reads KGHSH; CDR2 reads LQKENI. V lost 0 bases and J lost 6, with 13 bases in between. The CDR3 loop spans 15 amino acids. CDR3 sequence reads: CASSPPGGAVDTQYF. CDR3 nucleotide sequence: TGTGCCAGCTCACCACCGGGGGGGGCCGTGGATACGCAGTATTTT.

There are a few counts of this clone. J is TRBJ1-1 and V is TRBV29-1; D not resolved. V was shortened by 4 bases and J by 1 base, with 4 bases between the two germline ends. Germline-derived CDR1 and CDR2 are SQVTM and ANQGSEA. This CDR3 has 11 amino acids. Here the CDR3 DNA reads TGCAGCGTTGGCAGGAACACTGAAGCTTTCTTT. Protein: CSVGRNTEAFF.

This chain links TRBV5-4 with TRBJ1-2, with TRBD1 matching 8 bases. The CDR3 is 14 residues long. The V gene's germline CDR1 is SGHNT and CDR2 YYREEE (reference sequence). The V and J ends lost 2 bases and 2 bases, in that order; junction bases with no gene match: 2. The CDR3 loop reads CASSLRQGNYGYTF. DNA for the CDR3: TGTGCCAGCAGCTTAAGACAGGGGAACTATGGCTACACCTTC.

The J gene is TRBJ2-1, the V gene TRBV7-2; 7 nucleotides match TRBD1. This CDR3 contains 12 residues. The V gene end was trimmed by 4 bases and the J gene end by 8 bases; junction bases not matched to a gene: 2. The germline CDR1 and CDR2 sequences are SGHTA and FQGNSA. The CDR3 sequence: CASSSTGDEQFF. The CDR3 DNA reads as TGTGCCAGCAGCTCAACAGGGGATGAGCAGTTCTTC.

The chain recombines TRBV30 with TRBJ2-3, with 7 bases that match TRBD1. CDR3 length equals 16 residues. Looked up from germline, CDR1 is GTSNPN and CDR2 is SVGIG (reference sequence). Germline trimming cut 3 bases from V and 3 bases from J; bases unmatched to any gene: 12. CDR3 protein: CAWRKGVDRRTDTQYF. The CDR3 coding sequence is TGTGCCTGGAGGAAAGGGGTGGACAGGAGAACAGATACGCAGTATTTT.

This clone was recorded a few times. This specimen includes other DNA sequences encoding the same CDR3. V gene TRBV6-5 combines with J gene TRBJ2-5, with TRBD2 identical over 9 bases. The CDR3 is 16 amino acids. Per the germline V gene, CDR1 is MNHEY and CDR2 is SVGAGI. Trimming took 4 bases from V and 2 from J; bases not matched to a gene: 8. In nucleotides, the CDR3 is TGTGCCAGCAGTTCGACCCCAGCGGGGGGACAAGAGACCCAGTACTTC. It translates to CASSSTPAGGQETQYF.

The rearrangement uses TRBV2 and TRBJ1-5; possibly TRBD1 for D (5 bases). The germline V gene encodes CDR1 SNHLY and CDR2 FYNNEI. Trimming cost V 2 bases and J 2 bases, with 13 bases left between them. CDR3 length equals 16 residues. This CDR3 is CASSEKGALGNQPQHF. CDR3 nucleotide sequence: TGTGCCAGCAGTGAAAAAGGGGCGTTGGGCAATCAGCCCCAGCATTTT.

The gene calls are TRBV4-1 and TRBJ2-1; tentative D call: TRBD1 (5 bases). V was cut by 0 bases and J by 9 bases, with 12 bases left in between. CDR1 MGHRA and CDR2 YSYEKL come from the germline V gene. The CDR3 is made up of 14 amino acids. The CDR3 here is CASSQDDYRGEQFF. CDR3 DNA sequence: TGCGCCAGCAGCCAAGATGATTATAGGGGTGAGCAGTTCTTC.

This clone was counted once. CDR3 protein: CASSQVIARMNTEAFF. The DNA of the CDR3 is TGCGCCAGCAGCCAAGTCATAGCCAGAATGAACACTGAAGCTTTCTTT. This rearrangement joins TRBV4-3 to TRBJ1-1; D call uncertain. V was clipped by 1 base and J by 0 bases, with 12 bases between them. CDR1 is LGHNA, CDR2 YSLEER, per germline. The CDR3 runs to 16 residues.

V and J are TRBV5-1 and TRBJ2-5; 8 nucleotides match TRBD2. Germline-derived CDR1 and CDR2 are SGHRS and YFSETQ. The length of the CDR3 is 17 residues. J gave up 1 base and V 0 bases, and 8 bases lay outside the gene matches. The CDR3 loop is CASSLAGGALTQETQYF. The CDR3 nucleotides are TGCGCCAGCAGCTTGGCGGGAGGGGCTTTGACCCAAGAGACCCAGTACTTC.

This clone has a handful of counts. The chain employs TRBV10-2 and TRBJ2-5; the match to TRBD2 covers 9 bases. The CDR3 has 15 residues. Germline CDR1 and CDR2: WSHSY and SAAADI. The ends lost 4 bases at V and 1 base at J; junction bases unmatched: 4. The CDR3 DNA reads as TGCGCCAGCAGTGTGAGCGGGGGGACCCAAGAGACCCAGTACTTC. Amino acids: CASSVSGGTQETQYF.

The chain recombines TRBV25-1 with TRBJ1-4; a weak D match, TRBD1 (5 bases). Between the trimmed V and J ends, which lost 7 bases and 8 bases, there was a span of 17 bases. Germline V gene data show CDR1 as MGHDK and CDR2 as SYGVNS. The CDR3 is 14 amino acids. In DNA, the CDR3 is TGTGCCAGCACCGCTCAAGGGGCGAGGGAAAAACTGTTTTTT. This sequence encodes CASTAQGAREKLFF.

This clone was seen more than once but under ten times. V usage is TRBV30 and J usage is TRBJ1-2; no clear D. Trimming pared 3 bases from V and 2 bases from J, leaving 7 bases between. CDR1 GTSNPN and CDR2 SVGIG come from the germline V gene (reference sequence). The CDR3 extends over 12 amino acids. CDR3 bases: TGTGCCTGGAGCTCGAGGAACTATGGCTACACCTTC. Translating gives CAWSSRNYGYTF.

In this sample, this clone turned up a few times. The CDR3 reads CASSLNGEKLFF. The CDR3 bases are TGTGCCAGCAGTTTAAACGGGGAAAAACTGTTTTTT. This chain uses TRBV28 with TRBJ1-4; D is ambiguous. The CDR3 runs to 12 residues. Trimming stripped 2 bases from V and 8 bases from J, with 6 bases between. CDR1 and CDR2 (germline): MDHEN, SYDVKM.

This rearrangement joins TRBV10-3 to TRBJ2-7, with no clear D. Germline V gives CDR1 ENHRY, CDR2 SYGVKD. This CDR3 comprises 11 residues. The V end was cut by 4 bases, the J end by 4 bases, with 5 bases between. CDR3 sequence reads: CAISALYEQYF. The CDR3 bases are TGTGCCATCAGTGCACTTTACGAGCAGTACTTC.

The chain employs TRBV6-5 and TRBJ2-7; D not resolved. The germline V and J ends were trimmed by 0 bases and 3 bases, with 6 bases remaining between them. The germline V gene encodes CDR1 MNHEY and CDR2 SVGAGI. The length of the CDR3 is 13 residues. CDR3 loop: CASSYSTIYEQYF. DNA for the CDR3: TGTGCCAGCAGTTACTCGACAATCTACGAGCAGTACTTC.

This clone was observed a few times. The V gene is TRBV5-1, the J gene TRBJ2-2; a possible D gene is TRBD1 (6 bases). The V and J ends lost 5 bases and 4 bases respectively, with 15 bases between them. Germline lookup yields CDR1 SGHRS and CDR2 YFSETQ. The CDR3 has 15 amino acids. This chain's CDR3 is CASSSEYRVTGELFF. CDR3 sequence (DNA): TGCGCCAGCAGTTCCGAATACAGGGTCACCGGGGAGCTGTTTTTT.

The sample holds a few counts of this clone. This chain uses TRBV18 with TRBJ2-6; D may be TRBD1 (5 bases). Germline loops: CDR1 KGHSH, CDR2 LQKENI. The CDR3 length is 16 residues. Trimming took 3 bases from V and 1 from J, leaving 10 bases between them. As DNA, the CDR3 is TGTGCCAGCTCACCTAAAGGGGCTTCTGGGGCCAACGTCCTGACTTTC. Its protein product is CASSPKGASGANVLTF.

The table lists this clone with a few counts. The rearrangement links TRBV7-2 to TRBJ1-2, with a possible D match to TRBD1 (5 bases). Germline V gives CDR1 SGHTA, CDR2 FQGNSA. The CDR3 spans 15 residues. The V end lost 0 bases, the J end lost 7 bases, and 15 bases lay between the germline ends. CDR3 amino acids: CASSLATLGGFGYTF. Written as DNA, the CDR3 is TGTGCCAGCAGCTTAGCTACACTGGGGGGTTTTGGCTACACCTTC.

The chain recombines TRBV12-5 with TRBJ2-5; 8 nucleotides agree with TRBD1. CDR1 and CDR2 from the germline V gene are LGHNT and FRNRAP. The CDR3 has 17 residues. V lost 0 bases, J lost 5 bases, and 11 bases stayed unmatched. The CDR3 DNA reads as TGTGCTAGTGGTTTGGTAACAACTAGGACAGGGTTCGAGACCCAGTACTTC. Amino acid sequence: CASGLVTTRTGFETQYF.

There are a few counts of this clone. Relative to the germline gene, one junction end is altered; a read error may explain this. In nucleotides, the CDR3 is TGCAGTGCTCTAGGGTACGACCGAGGGCATTTT. Its translation: CSALGYDRGHF. V is TRBV20-1 and J is TRBJ1-3; D is unclear. This CDR3 region has 11 residues. CDR1 is DFQATT, CDR2 SNEGSKA, per germline (reference sequence).